This T cell receptor beta chain was captured in a study of spatial heterogeneity in lung cancer. As for the study in general: Within raw reads, each unique TCR and UMI combination appeared on average more than ten times.

The presence of a unique molecular identifier marked each TCR cDNA molecule. TCRdb re-called the 5' RACE reads through MiXCR, storing one row per CDR3 protein. The sample includes a few thousand distinct CDR3 sequences, roughly 3.3% of them seen just once. V shed 10 bases and J shed 5 bases, with 12 bases lying between them. In germline, CDR1 is ENHRY, CDR2 SYGVKD. The CDR3 has 11 residues. By its share, this clonotype is medium-sized. Found in a library prepared for alpha chains, this beta chain is an off-target read, and its abundance has little meaning. Specified time point: sample taken at primary tumor resection. The donor population consisted of approximately 68 patients with untreated, early-stage non-small cell lung cancer. Whole RNA obtained from tumor, nontumor lung or frozen PBMC underwent sequencing without sorting.

The sample in question was lung tissue, obtained at surgery. V is TRBV10-3 and J is TRBJ2-7, with a tentative D call TRBD2 (5 bases). The receptor comes from a human donor with early-stage non-small cell lung cancer. The CDR3 is CATSPGDEQYF. CDR3 coding DNA: TGTGCCACGTCCCCCGGGGACGAGCAGTACTTC.